This T cell receptor beta chain is from a study of T cell responses to AZD1222 COVID-19 vaccine (TCRdb year 2021). Looking at the study overall: Because spike-specific TCR depth and breadth did not differ between the two schedules, AZD1222 recipients who got a second dose at roughly 4 weeks were pooled with those who got a second dose at roughly 12 weeks. A total of about 250 trial participants underwent TCR sequencing, of whom 207 had received two doses of AZD1222 and approximately 25 had received two doses of the MenACWY control vaccine. Trial participants were enrolled by age into 18-55, 56-69 and 70-plus year subgroups, with about 150, 27 and 61 TCR-sequenced participants respectively.

From the germline V gene, CDR1 is MDHEN and CDR2 is SYDVKM. The V end loses 5 bases and the J end loses 4 bases, and a stretch of 20 bases separates them. The CDR3 starts with the cysteine, ends with the phenylalanine, and has 16 residues. The only DNA kept is the CDR3, 48 bases in frame from the first base. The CDR3 regions of human TCRbeta chains were analyzed by immunosequencing. The source study handled its data this way. Repertoire TCRs were checked for matches against a reference library of SARS-CoV-2-specific TCRs that had been generated using the MIRA antigen-specificity platform. Breadth was defined as the fraction of unique TCRs that were SARS-CoV-2-associated. Depth was defined as the fraction of total T cells that were SARS-CoV-2-associated. Using the MIRA data, each spike-specific TCR was assigned both to the spike region to which the TCR was reactive and to a CD4 or CD8 class. Log10-transformed breadth and depth values were compared by one-way ANOVA with Sidak's multiple comparisons tests. Drawn from immuneACCESS, this table holds only the in-frame rearrangements with V and J called that TCRdb kept. Clones are partly lost; checked studies trace under half to an unresolved V gene and leave the rest unexplained. V and J calls and clone size follow that table, whereas D and trimming were derived from the DNA. This sample lists 150,000 to 200,000 clones; about 86% were detected once. The ten largest clones represent roughly 0.5% of the sample.

General study outcomes and caveats: Vaccine-associated CD4 TCRs spanned the whole spike protein, with dominant responses in regions 160-218 and 743-854. Reportedly, almost half of the unique spike-specific TCRs recognized epitopes lying outside the regions that are mutated in the B.1.351 and B.1.1.7 variants. Because no day 14 peak-response samples were available, the repertoires could be characterized only after the peak T cell response. Most participants were white British and females outnumbered males, and the authors suggested that clonal diversity may have been underestimated. Conclusions about previously exposed vaccinees are limited, since just 6 or 7 AZD1222 recipients were seropositive for SARS-CoV-2 at baseline. The 56-69-year group was small, and its depth increase did not reach significance, likely because of low power. After two AZD1222 doses, spike-specific TCR breadth and depth were significantly higher than at day 0 and than in MenACWY recipients.

On this clone itself: This clone's antigen is unknown. Nothing much larger sits one base from this clone, and base qualities are not available.

The time point label here, explained by the study, means: baseline before first vaccination. The vaccinee samples were drawn from two UK trials, COV001 and COV002, one of which was a single-blind randomized controlled phase 2/3 trial testing AZD1222 (ChAdOx1 nCoV-19) in healthy adults. For TCRbeta chain sequencing, PBMC samples from trial participants were taken at day 0 and at day 28 after the second dose. The V and J genes are TRBV28 and TRBJ1-2; the D gene is possibly TRBD1, with 5 bases matching. The receptor was isolated from an adult in good health. The sample in question was peripheral blood, obtained on day 0 of AZD1222 vaccination. The DNA is as follows: TGTGCCAGCAGTAACGGGGCCCCCGTGCCCACCTATGGCTACACCTTC. The translation is CASSNGAPVPTYGYTF.